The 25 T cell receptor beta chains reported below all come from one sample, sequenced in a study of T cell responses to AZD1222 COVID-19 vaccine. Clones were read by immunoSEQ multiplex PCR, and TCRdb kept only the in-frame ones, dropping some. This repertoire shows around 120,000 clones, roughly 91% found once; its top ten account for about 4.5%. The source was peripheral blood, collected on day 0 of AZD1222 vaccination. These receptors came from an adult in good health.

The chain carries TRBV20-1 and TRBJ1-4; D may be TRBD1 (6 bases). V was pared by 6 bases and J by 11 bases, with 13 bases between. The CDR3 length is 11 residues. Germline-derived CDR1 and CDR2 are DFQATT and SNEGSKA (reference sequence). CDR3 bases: TGCAGTGCCAGTCCAGGGGAGAAACTGTTTTTT. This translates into CSASPGEKLFF.

The CDR3 DNA sequence: TGTGCCACCAGCAGAGAGACAGGGAGGACTGAAGCTTTCTTT. As protein: CATSRETGRTEAFF. The rearrangement joins TRBV15 to TRBJ1-1, with 7 positions matching TRBD1. From germline, CDR1 is LNHNV and CDR2 YYDKDF (reference sequence). The CDR3 runs to 14 residues. V lost 0 bases to trimming and J lost 5 bases; unmatched junction nucleotides: 3.

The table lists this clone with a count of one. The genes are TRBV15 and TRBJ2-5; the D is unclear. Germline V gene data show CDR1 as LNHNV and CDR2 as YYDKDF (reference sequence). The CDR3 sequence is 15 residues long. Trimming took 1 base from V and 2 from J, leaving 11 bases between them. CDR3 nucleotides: TGTGCCACCAGCAGAGGCCTCTCTCGACAAGAGACCCAGTACTTC. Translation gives CATSRGLSRQETQYF. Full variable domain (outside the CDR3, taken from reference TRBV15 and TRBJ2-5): DAMVIQNPRYQVTQFGKPVTLSCSQTLNHNVMYWYQQKSSQAPKLLFHYYDKDFNNEADTPDNFQSRRPNTSFCFLDIRSPGLGDTAMYLCATSRGLSRQETQYFGPGTRLLVL.

As DNA, the CDR3 is TGTGCCAGCAGTGAAGACAGGGGGCTCTACGAGCAGTACTTC. Residues: CASSEDRGLYEQYF. The genes are TRBV25-1 and TRBJ2-7; 10 bases align to TRBD1. Trimming at V came to 2 bases and at J to 3 bases, leaving 1 base not matched to a gene. The length of the CDR3 is 14 residues. Germline lookup yields CDR1 MGHDK and CDR2 SYGVNS.

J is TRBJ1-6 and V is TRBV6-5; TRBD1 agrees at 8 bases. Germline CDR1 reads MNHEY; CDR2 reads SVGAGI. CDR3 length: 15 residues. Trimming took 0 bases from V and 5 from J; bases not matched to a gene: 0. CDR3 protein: CASSYSQGDNSPLHF. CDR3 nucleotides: TGTGCCAGCAGTTACTCACAGGGGGATAATTCACCCCTCCACTTT.

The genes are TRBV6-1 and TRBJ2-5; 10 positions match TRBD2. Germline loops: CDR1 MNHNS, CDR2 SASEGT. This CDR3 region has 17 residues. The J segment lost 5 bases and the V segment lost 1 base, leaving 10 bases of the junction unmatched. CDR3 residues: CASSEGRLAGGWETQYF. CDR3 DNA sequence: TGTGCCAGCAGTGAAGGTCGACTAGCGGGTGGTTGGGAGACCCAGTACTTC.

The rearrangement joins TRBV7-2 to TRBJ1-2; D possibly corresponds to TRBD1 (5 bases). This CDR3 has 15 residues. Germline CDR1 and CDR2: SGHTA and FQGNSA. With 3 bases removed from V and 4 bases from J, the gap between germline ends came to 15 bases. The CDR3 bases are TGTGCCAGCAGCTTCTGGACAACGGGACTCTATGGCTACACCTTC. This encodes CASSFWTTGLYGYTF. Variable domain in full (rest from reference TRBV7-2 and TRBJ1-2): GAGVSQSPSNKVTEKGKDVELRCDPISGHTALYWYRQSLGQGLEFLIYFQGNSAPDKSGLPSDRFSAERTGGSVSTLTIQRTQQEDSAVYLCASSFWTTGLYGYTFGSGTRLTVV.

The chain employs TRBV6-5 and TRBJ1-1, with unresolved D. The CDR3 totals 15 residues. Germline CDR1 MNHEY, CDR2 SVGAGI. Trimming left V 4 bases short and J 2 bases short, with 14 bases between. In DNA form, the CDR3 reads TGTGCCAGCAGTTCCCCTAAAGGCGGTAACACTGAAGCTTTCTTT. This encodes CASSSPKGGNTEAFF.

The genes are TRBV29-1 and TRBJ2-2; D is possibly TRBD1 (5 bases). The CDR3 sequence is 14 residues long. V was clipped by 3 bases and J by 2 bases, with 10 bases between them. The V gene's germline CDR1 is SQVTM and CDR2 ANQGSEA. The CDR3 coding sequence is TGCAGCGTTGACGACAGCCCCAACACCGGGGAGCTGTTTTTT. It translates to CSVDDSPNTGELFF.

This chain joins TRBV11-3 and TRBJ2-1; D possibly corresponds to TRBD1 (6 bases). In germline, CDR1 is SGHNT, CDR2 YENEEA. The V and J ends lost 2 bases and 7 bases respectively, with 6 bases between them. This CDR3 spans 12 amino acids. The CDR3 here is CASSLQGNEQFF. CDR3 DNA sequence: TGTGCCAGCAGCTTACAGGGGAATGAGCAGTTCTTC. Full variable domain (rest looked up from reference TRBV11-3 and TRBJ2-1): EAGVVQSPRYKIIEKKQPVAFWCNPISGHNTLYWYLQNLGQGPELLIRYENEEAVDDSQLPKDRFSAERLKGVDSTLKIQPAELGDSAVYLCASSLQGNEQFFGPGTRLTVL.

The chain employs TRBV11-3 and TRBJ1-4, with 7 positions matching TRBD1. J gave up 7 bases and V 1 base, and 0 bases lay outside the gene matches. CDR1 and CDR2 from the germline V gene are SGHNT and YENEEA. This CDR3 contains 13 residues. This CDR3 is CASSLGTGEKLFF. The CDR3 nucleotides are TGTGCCAGCAGCTTAGGGACAGGTGAAAAACTGTTTTTT.

CDR3 amino acids: CASRRGTGATNEKLFF. The CDR3 bases are TGTGCCAGCAGGCGCGGGACAGGCGCAACTAATGAAAAACTGTTTTTT. V is TRBV6-6 and J is TRBJ1-4; 8 nucleotides agree with TRBD1. Germline CDR1 reads MNHNY; CDR2 reads SVGAGI (reference sequence). Unmatched junction bases numbered 6, after V lost 6 bases and J lost 0 bases. This CDR3 is 16 amino acids long.

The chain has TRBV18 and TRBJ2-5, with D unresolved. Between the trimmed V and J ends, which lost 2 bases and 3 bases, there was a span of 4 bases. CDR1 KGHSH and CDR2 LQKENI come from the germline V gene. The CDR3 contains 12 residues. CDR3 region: CASSPGEETQYF. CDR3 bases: TGTGCCAGCTCACCAGGAGAAGAGACCCAGTACTTC.

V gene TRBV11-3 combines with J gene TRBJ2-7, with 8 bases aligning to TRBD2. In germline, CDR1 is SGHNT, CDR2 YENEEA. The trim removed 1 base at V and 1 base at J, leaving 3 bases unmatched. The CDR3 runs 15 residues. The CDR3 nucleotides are TGTGCCAGCAGCTTAGGTACTAGCGGATCCTACGAGCAGTACTTC. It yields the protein CASSLGTSGSYEQYF. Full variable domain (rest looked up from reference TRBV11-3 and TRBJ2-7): EAGVVQSPRYKIIEKKQPVAFWCNPISGHNTLYWYLQNLGQGPELLIRYENEEAVDDSQLPKDRFSAERLKGVDSTLKIQPAELGDSAVYLCASSLGTSGSYEQYFGPGTRLTVT.

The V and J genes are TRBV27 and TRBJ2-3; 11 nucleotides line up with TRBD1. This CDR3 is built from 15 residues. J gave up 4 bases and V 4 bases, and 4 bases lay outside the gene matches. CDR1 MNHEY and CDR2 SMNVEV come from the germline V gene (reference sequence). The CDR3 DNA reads TGTGCCAGCAGTTGGCCGGGACAGGGGGCAGATACGCAGTATTTT. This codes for CASSWPGQGADTQYF.

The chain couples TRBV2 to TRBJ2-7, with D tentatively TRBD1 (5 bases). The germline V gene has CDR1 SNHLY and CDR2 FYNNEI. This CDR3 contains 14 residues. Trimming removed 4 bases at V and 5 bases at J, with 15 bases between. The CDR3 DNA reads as TGTGCCAGCAGTGGAGGAGCAGGGCGGCACGAGCAGTACTTC. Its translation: CASSGGAGRHEQYF.

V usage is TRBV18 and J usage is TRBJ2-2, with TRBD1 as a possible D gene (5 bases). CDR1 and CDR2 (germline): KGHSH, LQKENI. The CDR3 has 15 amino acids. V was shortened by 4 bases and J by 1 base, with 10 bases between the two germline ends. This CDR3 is CASSRGQGNTGELFF. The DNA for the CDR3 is TGTGCCAGCTCACGAGGCCAGGGGAACACCGGGGAGCTGTTTTTT.

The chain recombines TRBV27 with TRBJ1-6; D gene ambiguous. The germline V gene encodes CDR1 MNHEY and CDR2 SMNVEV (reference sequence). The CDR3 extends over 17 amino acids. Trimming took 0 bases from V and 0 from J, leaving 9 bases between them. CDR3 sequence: CASSLSWSFSYNSPLHF. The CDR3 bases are TGTGCCAGCAGTTTATCATGGTCATTCTCCTATAATTCACCCCTCCACTTT.

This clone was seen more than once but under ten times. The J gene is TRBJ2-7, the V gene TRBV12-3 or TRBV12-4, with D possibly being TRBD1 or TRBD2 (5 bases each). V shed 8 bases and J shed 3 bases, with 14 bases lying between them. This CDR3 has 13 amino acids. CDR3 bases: TGTGCCAGCCGGGGCTCAGGGAACTACGAGCAGTACTTC. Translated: CASRGSGNYEQYF.

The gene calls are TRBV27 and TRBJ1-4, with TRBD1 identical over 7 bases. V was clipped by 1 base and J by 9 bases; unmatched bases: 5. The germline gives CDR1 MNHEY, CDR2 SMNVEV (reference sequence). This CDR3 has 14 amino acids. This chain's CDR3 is CASSLFGTEKKLFF. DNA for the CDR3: TGTGCCAGCAGTTTATTCGGGACAGAGAAAAAACTGTTTTTT.

CDR3 DNA: TGTGCCAGCAGCATTTCAGGGGGAGGCTATGGCTACACCTTC. Translation gives CASSISGGGYGYTF. The V and J genes are TRBV14 and TRBJ1-2, with TRBD1 identical over 7 bases. V lost 5 bases to trimming and J lost 4 bases; unmatched junction nucleotides: 7. This CDR3 contains 14 residues. Germline lookup yields CDR1 SGHDN and CDR2 FVKESK.

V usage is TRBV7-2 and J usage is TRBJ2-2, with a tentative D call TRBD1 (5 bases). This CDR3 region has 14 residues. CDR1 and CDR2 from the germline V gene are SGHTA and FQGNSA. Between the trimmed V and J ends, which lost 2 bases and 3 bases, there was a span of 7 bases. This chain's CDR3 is CASSLRQHTGELFF. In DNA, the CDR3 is TGTGCCAGCAGCTTAAGACAGCACACCGGGGAGCTGTTTTTT.

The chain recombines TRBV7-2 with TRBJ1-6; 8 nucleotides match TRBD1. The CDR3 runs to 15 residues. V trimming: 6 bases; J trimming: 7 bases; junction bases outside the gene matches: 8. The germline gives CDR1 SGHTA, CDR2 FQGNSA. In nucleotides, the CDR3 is TGTGCCAGCAGACTTGGACAGGGAGTAAATTCACCCCTCCACTTT. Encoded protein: CASRLGQGVNSPLHF.

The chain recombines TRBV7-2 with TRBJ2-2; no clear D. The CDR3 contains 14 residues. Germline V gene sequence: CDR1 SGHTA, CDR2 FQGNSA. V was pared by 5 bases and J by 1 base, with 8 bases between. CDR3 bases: TGTGCCAGCAGCCCCCCCGGGAACACCGGGGAGCTGTTTTTT. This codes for CASSPPGNTGELFF.

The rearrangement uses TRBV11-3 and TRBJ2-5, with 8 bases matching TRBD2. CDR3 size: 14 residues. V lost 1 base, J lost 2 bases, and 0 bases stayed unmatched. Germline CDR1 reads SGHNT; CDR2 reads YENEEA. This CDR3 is CASSLAGGQETQYF. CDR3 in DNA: TGTGCCAGCAGCTTAGCGGGAGGGCAAGAGACCCAGTACTTC.